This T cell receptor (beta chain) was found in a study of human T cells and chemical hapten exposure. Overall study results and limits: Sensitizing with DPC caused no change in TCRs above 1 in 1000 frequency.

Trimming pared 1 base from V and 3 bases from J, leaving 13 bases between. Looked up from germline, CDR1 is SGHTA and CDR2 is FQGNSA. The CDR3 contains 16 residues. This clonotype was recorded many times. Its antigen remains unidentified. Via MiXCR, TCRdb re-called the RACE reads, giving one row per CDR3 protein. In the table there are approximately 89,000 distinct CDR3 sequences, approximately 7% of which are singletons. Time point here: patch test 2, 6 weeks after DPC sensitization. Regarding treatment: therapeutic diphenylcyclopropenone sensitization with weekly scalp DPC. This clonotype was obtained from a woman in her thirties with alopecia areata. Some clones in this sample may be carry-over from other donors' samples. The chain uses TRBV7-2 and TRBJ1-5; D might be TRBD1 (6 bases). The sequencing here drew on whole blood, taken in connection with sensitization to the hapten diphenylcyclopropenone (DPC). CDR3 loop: CASSLVAGVNNQPQHF. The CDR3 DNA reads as TGTGCCAGCAGCTTAGTGGCAGGGGTTAACAATCAGCCCCAGCATTTT. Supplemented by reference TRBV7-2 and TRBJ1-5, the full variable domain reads GAGVSQSPSNKVTEKGKDVELRCDPISGHTALYWYRQSLGQGLEFLIYFQGNSAPDKSGLPSDRFSAERTGGSVSTLTIQRTQQEDSAVYLCASSLVAGVNNQPQHFGDGTRLSIL.